Listed below are T cell receptor beta chains from one sample, sequenced in a study of T-cell reconstitution after alpha-beta-depleted transplantation in children. TCRdb reprocessed the PCR reads via MiXCR and lists one record per CDR3 protein. The data show about 210,000 distinct CDR3 sequences, approximately 17% seen once. The sample was PBMCs, mostly from graft donor cells, taken 360 days after TCRalphabeta/CD19-depleted stem cell transplant. All receptors derive from a male patient under 10 years old who had a stem cell transplant for acute lymphoblastic leukemia, so the T cells may come from the graft donor. The CDR3 runs from the conserved cysteine through the conserved F or W. The D gene is left open where the match is weak. Clone size is not always given. Where it is, it says once, few, many or a class for expanded clones.

J | D | V | size | DNA | CDR3
TRBJ1-2 | . | TRBV29-1 | . | TGCAGCGTTGAAGTAACAGCCAGCGGCTACACCTTC | CSVEVTASGYTF
TRBJ2-1 | TRBD1 | TRBV28 | many | TGTGCCAGCAATCTAACAGGGGGATACAATGAGCAGTTCTTC | CASNLTGGYNEQFF
TRBJ2-5 | . | TRBV11-2 | . | TGTGCCAGCAGGAGACCCGGGACACTTAGGGAGACCCAGTACTTC | CASRRPGTLRETQYF
TRBJ1-4 | . | TRBV7-9 | . | TGTGCCAGCAGCACACAGGGATTTAATGAAAGACTGTTTTTT | CASSTQGFNERLFF
TRBJ2-7 | . | TRBV7-8 | few | TGTGCCAGCAGCCGGGACGGGGGCGAGCAGTACTTC | CASSRDGGEQYF
TRBJ1-1 | . | TRBV12-3/TRBV12-4 | many | TGTGCCAGCAGCTCGTTTGGGGGTATGAACACTGAAGCTTTCTTT | CASSSFGGMNTEAFF
TRBJ2-1 | . | TRBV9 | . | TGTGCCAGCAGCGCAGGTCAGGTAGATCTGGGTGAGCAGTTCTTC | CASSAGQVDLGEQFF
TRBJ2-1 | TRBD1 | TRBV12-3/TRBV12-4 | . | TGTGCCAGCAGTTTACGGGAAGGGGGCGTCGGAGATGAGCAGTTCTTC | CASSLREGGVGDEQFF
TRBJ2-1 | . | TRBV11-2 | . | TGTGCCAGCAGCAACGATTTGGGGGATGGGCAGTTCTTC | CASSNDLGDGQFF
TRBJ2-7 | TRBD1 | TRBV29-1 | many | TGCAGCGTTATACAGGGGCGGCACGAGCAGTACTTC | CSVIQGRHEQYF
TRBJ1-5 | . | TRBV2 | many | TGTGCCAGCCGGAGGGATAGCAATCAGCCCCAGCATTTT | CASRRDSNQPQHF
TRBJ2-2 | . | TRBV18 | few | TGTGCCAGCTCACCACGGCGCCAGGGAGGTTCCGGGGAGCTGTTTTTT | CASSPRRQGGSGELFF
TRBJ2-7 | . | TRBV27 | few | TGTGCCAGCAGTTTAGGGCGCCGTACCTACGAGCAGTACTTC | CASSLGRRTYEQYF
TRBJ2-3 | TRBD1 | TRBV4-3 | few | TGCGCCAGCAGCCAACTAGTGACAGGGACCTCCACAGATACGCAGTATTTT | CASSQLVTGTSTDTQYF
TRBJ2-2 | . | TRBV7-8 | few | TGTGCCAGCAGCTTAGGGCAGATAAACACCGGGGAGCTGTTTTTT | CASSLGQINTGELFF
TRBJ2-7 | TRBD2 | TRBV9 | few | TGTGCCAGCAGCGTAGCCCCTAGCGGCGCACAAAAGCAGTACTTC | CASSVAPSGAQKQYF
TRBJ1-6 | TRBD1 | TRBV12-3/TRBV12-4 | . | TGTGCCAGCAGTGATATTTCGGGACAGAATTCACCCCTCCACTTT | CASSDISGQNSPLHF
TRBJ1-2 | . | TRBV4-2 | few | TGTGCCAGCAGCCAAGATCCCGACGCTAACTATGGCTACACCTTC | CASSQDPDANYGYTF
TRBJ2-1 | . | TRBV18 | few | TGTGCCAGCTCACCATTCGGGGTGCAGACCCACAATGAGCAGTTCTTC | CASSPFGVQTHNEQFF
TRBJ1-1 | TRBD1 | TRBV18 | . | TGTGCCAGCTCACCACAACAGGGGGTAATGAACACTGAAGCTTTCTTT | CASSPQQGVMNTEAFF
TRBJ2-2 | TRBD1 | TRBV20-1 | . | TGCAGTGCTTACCGATCCGGGACAGTGAACACCGGGGAGCTGTTTTTT | CSAYRSGTVNTGELFF
TRBJ2-7 | TRBD1 | TRBV12-3/TRBV12-4 | few | TGTGCCAGCAGTCCTACAGGGGTCTACGAGCAGTACTTC | CASSPTGVYEQYF
TRBJ2-1 | TRBD1 | TRBV29-1 | many | TGCAGCGTTGCCGGGACAGGAGGCGAGCAGTTCTTC | CSVAGTGGEQFF
TRBJ2-7 | TRBD1 | TRBV5-8 | few | TGTGCCAGCAGCTACTTACCGGGACAGGGGCGCTCCTACGAGCAGTACTTC | CASSYLPGQGRSYEQYF
TRBJ1-2 | TRBD1 | TRBV12-3/TRBV12-4 | . | TGTGCCAGCACCTACAGGGGGCCGGATGGCTACACCTTC | CASTYRGPDGYTF
TRBJ1-6 | . | TRBV20-1 | . | TGCAGTGCTATTGAGGGGAATTCACCCCTCCACTTT | CSAIEGNSPLHF
TRBJ2-7 | TRBD1 | TRBV27 | . | TGTGCCAGCAGTGCCCCCGGAGTGACAGGGATTTGGGAGCAGTACTTC | CASSAPGVTGIWEQYF
TRBJ2-7 | . | TRBV12-3/TRBV12-4 | . | TGTGCCAGCAGCCCCACAGGTGCCTCCTACGAGCAGTACTTC | CASSPTGASYEQYF
TRBJ2-7 | TRBD1 | TRBV11-1 | . | TGTGCCAGCAGCCTGTGGGAGACAGGGGCCCCTTCCTACGAGCAGTACTTC | CASSLWETGAPSYEQYF
TRBJ2-7 | . | TRBV20-1 | few | TGCAGTGCTAGGACTAGCTCCTACGAGCAGTACTTC | CSARTSSYEQYF
TRBJ2-2 | TRBD2 | TRBV27 | few | TGTGCCAGCAGTTTTGGGCTAGCGGGGGGTCCCGGGGAGCTGTTTTTT | CASSFGLAGGPGELFF
TRBJ2-1 | TRBD1 | TRBV19 | . | TGTGCCAGTAGTATAGCGAGGGGGCCCAATCAATACAATGAGCAGTTCTTC | CASSIARGPNQYNEQFF